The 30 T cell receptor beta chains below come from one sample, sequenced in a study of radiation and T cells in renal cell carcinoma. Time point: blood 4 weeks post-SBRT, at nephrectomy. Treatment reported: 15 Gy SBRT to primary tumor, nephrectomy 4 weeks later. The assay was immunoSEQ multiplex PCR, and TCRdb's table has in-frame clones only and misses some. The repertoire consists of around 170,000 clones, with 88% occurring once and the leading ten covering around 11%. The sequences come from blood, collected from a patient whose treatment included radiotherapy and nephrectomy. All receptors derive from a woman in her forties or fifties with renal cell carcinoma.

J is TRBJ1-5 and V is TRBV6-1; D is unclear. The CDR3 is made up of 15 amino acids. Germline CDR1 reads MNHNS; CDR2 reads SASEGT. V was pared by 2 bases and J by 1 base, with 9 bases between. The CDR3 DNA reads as TGTGCCAGCAGTGAACAGTGGCAGAGCAATCAGCCCCAGCATTTT. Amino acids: CASSEQWQSNQPQHF.

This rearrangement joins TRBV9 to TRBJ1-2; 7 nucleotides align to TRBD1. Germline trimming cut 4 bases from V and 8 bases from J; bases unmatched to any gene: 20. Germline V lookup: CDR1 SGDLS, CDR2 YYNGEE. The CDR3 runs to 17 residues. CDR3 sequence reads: CASSTSTGEATITGYTF. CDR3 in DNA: TGTGCCAGCAGCACCTCAACAGGGGAAGCAACCATCACGGGCTACACCTTC.

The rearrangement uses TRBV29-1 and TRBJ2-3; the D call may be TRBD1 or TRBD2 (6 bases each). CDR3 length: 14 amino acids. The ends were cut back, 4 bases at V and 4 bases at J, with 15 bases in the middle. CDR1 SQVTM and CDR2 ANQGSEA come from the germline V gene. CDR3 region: CSVGGGRGPDTQYF. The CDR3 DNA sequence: TGCAGCGTTGGGGGAGGCAGGGGCCCAGATACGCAGTATTTT.

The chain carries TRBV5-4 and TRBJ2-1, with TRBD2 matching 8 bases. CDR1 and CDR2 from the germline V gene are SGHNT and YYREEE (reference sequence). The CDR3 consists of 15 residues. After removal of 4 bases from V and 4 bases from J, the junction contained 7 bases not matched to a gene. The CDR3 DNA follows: TGTGCCAGCAGCCTGGTAGCGGGGTCGTACAATGAGCAGTTCTTC. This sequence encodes CASSLVAGSYNEQFF. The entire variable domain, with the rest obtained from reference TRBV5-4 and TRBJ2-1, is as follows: ETGVTQSPTHLIKTRGQQVTLRCSSQSGHNTVSWYQQALGQGPQFIFQYYREEENGRGNFPPRFSGLQFPNYSSELNVNALELDDSALYLCASSLVAGSYNEQFFGPGTRLTVL.

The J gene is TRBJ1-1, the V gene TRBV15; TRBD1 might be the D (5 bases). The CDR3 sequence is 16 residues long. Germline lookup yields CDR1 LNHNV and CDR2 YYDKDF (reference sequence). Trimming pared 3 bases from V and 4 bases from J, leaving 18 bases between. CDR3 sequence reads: CATSSRTLGGSTEAFF. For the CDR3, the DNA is TGTGCCACCAGCAGTCGCACTCTTGGGGGGAGCACTGAAGCTTTCTTT. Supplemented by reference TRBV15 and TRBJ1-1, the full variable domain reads DAMVIQNPRYQVTQFGKPVTLSCSQTLNHNVMYWYQQKSSQAPKLLFHYYDKDFNNEADTPDNFQSRRPNTSFCFLDIRSPGLGDTAMYLCATSSRTLGGSTEAFFGQGTRLTVV.

The CDR3 reads CASTIEANYGYTF. The CDR3 nucleotides are TGTGCCAGCACCATTGAGGCTAACTATGGCTACACCTTC. The rearrangement joins TRBV5-4 to TRBJ1-2; D gene unclear. CDR3 length: 13 amino acids. With 6 bases removed from V and 0 bases from J, the gap between germline ends came to 9 bases. Germline lookup yields CDR1 SGHNT and CDR2 YYREEE (reference sequence).

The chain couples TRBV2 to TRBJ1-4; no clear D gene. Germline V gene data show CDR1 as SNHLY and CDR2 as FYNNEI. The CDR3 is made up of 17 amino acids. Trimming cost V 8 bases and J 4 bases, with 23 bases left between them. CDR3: CASELPSLGHSNEKLFF. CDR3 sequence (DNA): TGTGCCAGCGAGCTCCCCTCCCTCGGGCACAGTAATGAAAAACTGTTTTTT. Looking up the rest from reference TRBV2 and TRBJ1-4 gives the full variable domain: EPEVTQTPSHQVTQMGQEVILRCVPISNHLYFYWYRQILGQKVEFLVSFYNNEISEKSEIFDDQFSVERPDGSNFTLKIRSTKLEDSAMYFCASELPSLGHSNEKLFFGSGTQLSVL.

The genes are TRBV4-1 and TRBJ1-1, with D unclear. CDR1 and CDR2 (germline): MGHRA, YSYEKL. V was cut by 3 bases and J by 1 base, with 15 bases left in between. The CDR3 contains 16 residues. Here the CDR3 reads CASSHFSHPGNTEAFF. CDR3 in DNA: TGCGCCAGCAGCCATTTCTCCCACCCGGGGAACACTGAAGCTTTCTTT.

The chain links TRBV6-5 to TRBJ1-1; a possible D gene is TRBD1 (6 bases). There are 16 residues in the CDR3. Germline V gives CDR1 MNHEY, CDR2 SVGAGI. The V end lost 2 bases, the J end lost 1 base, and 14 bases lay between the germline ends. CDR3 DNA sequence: TGTGCCAGCAGTTACGGGAGGGGGAGAGGGAACACTGAAGCTTTCTTT. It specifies CASSYGRGRGNTEAFF.

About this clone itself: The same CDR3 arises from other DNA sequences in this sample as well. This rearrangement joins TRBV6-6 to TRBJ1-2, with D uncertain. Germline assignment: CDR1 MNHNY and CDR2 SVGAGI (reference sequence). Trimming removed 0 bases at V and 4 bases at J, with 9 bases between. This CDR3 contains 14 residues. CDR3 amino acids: CASSYSGSPYGYTF. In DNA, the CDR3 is TGTGCCAGCAGTTACTCCGGCAGCCCCTATGGCTACACCTTC.

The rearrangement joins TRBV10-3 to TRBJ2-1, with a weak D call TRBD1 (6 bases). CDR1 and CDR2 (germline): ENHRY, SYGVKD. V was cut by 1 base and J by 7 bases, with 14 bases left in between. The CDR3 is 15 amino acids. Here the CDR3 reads CAISEFPGVSNEQFF. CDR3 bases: TGTGCCATCAGTGAGTTCCCAGGGGTTTCGAATGAGCAGTTCTTC.

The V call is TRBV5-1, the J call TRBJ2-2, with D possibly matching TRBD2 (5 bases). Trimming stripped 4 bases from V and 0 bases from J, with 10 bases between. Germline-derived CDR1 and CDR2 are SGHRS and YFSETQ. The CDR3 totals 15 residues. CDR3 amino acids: CASSEGLTNTGELFF. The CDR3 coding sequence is TGCGCCAGCAGCGAAGGACTGACGAACACCGGGGAGCTGTTTTTT.

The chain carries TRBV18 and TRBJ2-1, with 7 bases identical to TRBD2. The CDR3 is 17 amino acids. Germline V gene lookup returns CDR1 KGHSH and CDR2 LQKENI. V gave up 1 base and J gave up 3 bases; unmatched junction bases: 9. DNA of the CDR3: TGTGCCAGCTCACCACTCATGGCGAGGGAGGGCTACAATGAGCAGTTCTTC. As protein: CASSPLMAREGYNEQFF. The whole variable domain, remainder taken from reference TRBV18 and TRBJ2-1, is NAGVMQNPRHLVRRRGQEARLRCSPMKGHSHVYWYRQLPEEGLKFMVYLQKENIIDESGMPKERFSAEFPKEGPSILRIQQVVRGDSAAYFCASSPLMAREGYNEQFFGPGTRLTVL.

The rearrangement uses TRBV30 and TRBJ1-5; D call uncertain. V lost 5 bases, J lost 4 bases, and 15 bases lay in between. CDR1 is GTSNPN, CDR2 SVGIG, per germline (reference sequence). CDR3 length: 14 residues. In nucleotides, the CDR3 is TGTGCCTGGGCCGGACCTACCTTGAATCAGCCCCAGCATTTT. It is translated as CAWAGPTLNQPQHF.

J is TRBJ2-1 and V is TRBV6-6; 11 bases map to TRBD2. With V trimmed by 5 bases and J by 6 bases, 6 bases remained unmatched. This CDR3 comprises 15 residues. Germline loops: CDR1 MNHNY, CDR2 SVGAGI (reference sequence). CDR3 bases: TGTGCCAGCAGTATTATAGCGGGGGGGCGCAATGAGCAGTTCTTC. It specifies CASSIIAGGRNEQFF.

DNA of the CDR3: TGTGCCAGCAGCTTCCCGGGGGGCGGAGGTAACAATGAGCAGTTCTTC. It specifies CASSFPGGGGNNEQFF. The chain couples TRBV7-3 to TRBJ2-1; D possibly corresponds to TRBD2 (7 bases). The V end was cut by 3 bases, the J end by 5 bases, with 17 bases between. The CDR3 spans 16 residues. Germline values: CDR1 SGHTA, CDR2 FQGTGA.

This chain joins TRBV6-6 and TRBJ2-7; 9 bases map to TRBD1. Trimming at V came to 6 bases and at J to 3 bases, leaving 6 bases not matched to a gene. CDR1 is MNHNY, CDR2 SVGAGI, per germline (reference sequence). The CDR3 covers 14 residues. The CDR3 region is CASRHGQGSYEQYF. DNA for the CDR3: TGTGCCAGCAGACATGGACAGGGGAGCTACGAGCAGTACTTC.

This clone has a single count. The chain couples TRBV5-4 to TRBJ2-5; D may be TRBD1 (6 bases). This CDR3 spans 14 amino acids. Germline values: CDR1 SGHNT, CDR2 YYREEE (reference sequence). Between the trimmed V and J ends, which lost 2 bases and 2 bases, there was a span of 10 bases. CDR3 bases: TGTGCCAGCAGCTTTGGACAGTTTCAAGAGACCCAGTACTTC. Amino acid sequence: CASSFGQFQETQYF. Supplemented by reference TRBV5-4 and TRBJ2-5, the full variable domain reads ETGVTQSPTHLIKTRGQQVTLRCSSQSGHNTVSWYQQALGQGPQFIFQYYREEENGRGNFPPRFSGLQFPNYSSELNVNALELDDSALYLCASSFGQFQETQYFGPGTRLLVL.

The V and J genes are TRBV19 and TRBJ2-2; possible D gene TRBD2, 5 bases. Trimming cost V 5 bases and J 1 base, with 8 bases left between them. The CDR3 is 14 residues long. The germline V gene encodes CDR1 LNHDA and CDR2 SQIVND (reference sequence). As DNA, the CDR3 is TGTGCCAGTAGTGTCGGGGTGAACACCGGGGAGCTGTTTTTT. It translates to CASSVGVNTGELFF.

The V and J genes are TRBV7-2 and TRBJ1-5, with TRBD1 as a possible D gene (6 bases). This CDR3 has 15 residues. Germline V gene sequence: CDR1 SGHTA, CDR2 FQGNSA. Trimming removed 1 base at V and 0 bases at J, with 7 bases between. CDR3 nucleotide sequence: TGTGCCAGCAGCTTAGGACAGGATAGCAATCAGCCCCAGCATTTT. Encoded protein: CASSLGQDSNQPQHF.

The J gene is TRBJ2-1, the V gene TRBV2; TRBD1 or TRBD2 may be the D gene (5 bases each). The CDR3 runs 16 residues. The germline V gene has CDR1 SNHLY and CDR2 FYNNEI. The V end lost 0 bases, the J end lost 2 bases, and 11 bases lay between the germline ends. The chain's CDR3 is CASSEAGRAAYNEQFF. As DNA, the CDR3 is TGTGCCAGCAGTGAAGCGGGGCGGGCTGCCTACAATGAGCAGTTCTTC.

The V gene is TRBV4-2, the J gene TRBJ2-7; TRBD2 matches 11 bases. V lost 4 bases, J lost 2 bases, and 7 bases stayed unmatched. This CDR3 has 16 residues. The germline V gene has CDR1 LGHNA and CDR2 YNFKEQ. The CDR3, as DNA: TGTGCCAGCAGCCGCCAGACTAGCGGGGCCCCCTACGAGCAGTACTTC. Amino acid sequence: CASSRQTSGAPYEQYF.

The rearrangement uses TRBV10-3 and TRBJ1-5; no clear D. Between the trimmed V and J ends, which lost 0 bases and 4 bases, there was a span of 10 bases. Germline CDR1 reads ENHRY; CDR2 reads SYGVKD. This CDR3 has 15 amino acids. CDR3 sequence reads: CAISESVTSNQPQHF. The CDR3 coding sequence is TGTGCCATCAGTGAGTCGGTGACAAGTAATCAGCCCCAGCATTTT.

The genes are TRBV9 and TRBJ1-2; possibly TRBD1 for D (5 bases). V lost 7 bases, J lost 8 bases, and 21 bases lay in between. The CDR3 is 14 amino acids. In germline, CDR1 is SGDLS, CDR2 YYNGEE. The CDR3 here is CASGRQGTQAGYTF. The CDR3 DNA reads TGTGCCAGCGGGAGACAAGGGACTCAGGCGGGCTACACCTTC.

The CDR3 reads CSAMLAGVQFF. The CDR3 nucleotides are TGCAGTGCTATGTTGGCGGGGGTCCAGTTCTTC. The chain recombines TRBV20-1 with TRBJ2-1, with TRBD2 identical over 7 bases. V lost 4 bases to trimming and J lost 13 bases; unmatched junction nucleotides: 7. There are 11 residues in the CDR3. Germline values: CDR1 DFQATT, CDR2 SNEGSKA (reference sequence).

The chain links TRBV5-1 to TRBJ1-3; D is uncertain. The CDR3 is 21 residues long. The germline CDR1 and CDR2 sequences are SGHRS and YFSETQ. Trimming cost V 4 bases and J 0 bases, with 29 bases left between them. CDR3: CASSRSGSGNKGLNSGNTIYF. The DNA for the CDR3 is TGCGCCAGCAGCCGTTCGGGATCAGGAAACAAAGGTCTCAACTCTGGAAACACCATATATTTT.

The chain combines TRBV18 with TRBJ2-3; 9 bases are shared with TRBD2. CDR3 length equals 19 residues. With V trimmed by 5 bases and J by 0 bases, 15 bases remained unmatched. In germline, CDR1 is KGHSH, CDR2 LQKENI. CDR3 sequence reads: CASSTRRGGGAVSTDTQYF. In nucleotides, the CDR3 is TGTGCCAGCTCAACCCGACGGGGCGGGGGGGCCGTTAGCACAGATACGCAGTATTTT.

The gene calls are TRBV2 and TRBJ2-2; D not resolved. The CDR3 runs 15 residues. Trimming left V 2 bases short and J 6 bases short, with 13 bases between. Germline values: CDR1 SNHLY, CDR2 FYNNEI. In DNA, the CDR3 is TGTGCCAGCAGTGAATTTCAAGGACGTGCCGGGGAGCTGTTTTTT. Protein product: CASSEFQGRAGELFF.

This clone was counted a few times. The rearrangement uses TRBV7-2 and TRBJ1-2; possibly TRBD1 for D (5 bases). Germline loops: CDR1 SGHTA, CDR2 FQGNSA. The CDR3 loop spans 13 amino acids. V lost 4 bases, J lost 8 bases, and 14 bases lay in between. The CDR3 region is CASSSRGESGYTF. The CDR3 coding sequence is TGTGCCAGCAGCTCCCGGGGGGAATCAGGCTACACCTTC.

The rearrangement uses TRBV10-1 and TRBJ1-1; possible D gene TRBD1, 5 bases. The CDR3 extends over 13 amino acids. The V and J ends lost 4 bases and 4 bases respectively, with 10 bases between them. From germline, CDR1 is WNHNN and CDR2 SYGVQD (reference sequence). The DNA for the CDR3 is TGCGCCAGCAGTGCGGCGAGGGGCACTGAAGCTTTCTTT. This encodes CASSAARGTEAFF.